The rows below give T cell receptor beta chains drawn from one sample of a study of beta chain features in type 1 diabetes. Clones were sequenced by immunoSEQ multiplex PCR, and TCRdb holds only the in-frame ones, with some missing. The sample gives about 470,000 clones, 30% of which show up once; 0.05% to 0.065% is in the top ten. The sample taken for sequencing was naive CD4+ T cells from blood. Receptor source: a man between 18 and 29 years old in good health. Both conserved end residues are part of each CDR3. Each record gives: clone size, D gene, J gene, V gene, CDR3 protein, CDR3 DNA. D genes are given only for firm matches. Clone size is given for some rows only: seen once, a few or many times, or a class if the clone is expanded.

- | TRBD2 | TRBJ2-7 | TRBV27 | CASRLAGTYEQYF | TGTGCCAGCCGTTTAGCGGGAACCTACGAGCAGTACTTC
- | - | TRBJ2-2 | TRBV7-2 | CASSPILNTGELFF | TGTGCCAGCAGCCCAATTTTAAACACCGGGGAGCTGTTTTTT
- | - | TRBJ2-7 | TRBV29-1 | CSVVEDSVTYEQYF | TGCAGCGTTGTTGAGGATAGCGTGACCTACGAGCAGTACTTC
few | TRBD1 | TRBJ1-2 | TRBV4-1 | CASSRLGGTDGYTF | TGCGCCAGCAGCCGGTTAGGAGGGACAGATGGCTACACCTTC
few | - | TRBJ2-7 | TRBV29-1 | CSVEDQAGLSYEQYF | TGCAGCGTTGAAGATCAGGCAGGGCTGTCCTACGAGCAGTACTTC
- | - | TRBJ1-2 | TRBV30 | CAWSVRADYGYTF | TGTGCCTGGAGTGTACGGGCAGACTATGGCTACACCTTC
- | - | TRBJ1-5 | TRBV30 | CAWSGDSNQPQHF | TGTGCCTGGAGTGGAGATAGCAATCAGCCCCAGCATTTT
- | - | TRBJ1-3 | TRBV30 | CAWSPLRGPWGNTIYF | TGTGCCTGGAGTCCACTTCGGGGACCGTGGGGAAACACCATATATTTT
few | TRBD2 | TRBJ2-7 | TRBV10-3 | CAIRGGTSAYEQYF | TGTGCCATCAGAGGCGGGACTAGCGCCTACGAGCAGTACTTC
once | - | TRBJ1-1 | TRBV29-1 | CSALEGGNTEAFF | TGCAGCGCCCTCGAGGGGGGGAACACTGAAGCTTTCTTT
- | - | TRBJ2-5 | TRBV7-2 | CASSDRRGPGGTQYF | TGTGCCAGCAGTGATAGGCGGGGCCCTGGTGGGACCCAGTACTTC
- | - | TRBJ1-4 | TRBV2 | CASRDTGTATNEKLFF | TGTGCCAGCAGGGACACGGGGACGGCAACTAATGAAAAACTGTTTTTT
- | - | TRBJ2-5 | TRBV6-1 | CASSASLTGSKTQYF | TGTGCCAGCAGCGCAAGCTTAACAGGGAGCAAGACCCAGTACTTC
few | - | TRBJ2-1 | TRBV5-1 | CASSLAGTPSYNEQFF | TGCGCCAGCAGCTTGGCCGGGACGCCCTCCTACAATGAGCAGTTCTTC
few | - | TRBJ2-3 | TRBV6-5 | CASRGTGFYTQYF | TGTGCCAGCAGGGGCACAGGGTTTTATACGCAGTATTTT
- | - | TRBJ2-2 | TRBV10-3 | CAIRDISSGELFF | TGTGCCATCAGGGACATCTCGTCCGGGGAGCTGTTTTTT
few | - | TRBJ2-7 | TRBV13 | CASRGLSGTPYYEQYF | TGTGCCAGCAGAGGCCTTTCCGGGACACCATACTACGAGCAGTACTTC
- | - | TRBJ2-3 | TRBV30 | CAWSTGPLTDTQYF | TGTGCCTGGAGTACAGGACCTCTCACAGATACGCAGTATTTT
- | - | TRBJ2-1 | TRBV10-3 | CAISVGVVQHGEQFF | TGTGCCATCAGTGTAGGGGTAGTACAACATGGGGAGCAGTTCTTC
- | - | TRBJ2-3 | TRBV30 | CAWTSGPTDTQYF | TGTGCCTGGACTAGTGGACCCACAGATACGCAGTATTTT
- | TRBD2 | TRBJ2-1 | TRBV30 | CAWSAGLAGVLFF | TGTGCCTGGAGTGCGGGACTAGCGGGAGTGTTGTTCTTC
- | TRBD1 | TRBJ2-7 | TRBV13 | CASSLGDRGAYEQYF | TGTGCCAGCAGCTTAGGGGACAGGGGAGCCTACGAGCAGTACTTC
few | - | TRBJ2-4 | TRBV30 | CAWSAWAKNIQYF | TGTGCCTGGAGTGCATGGGCCAAAAACATTCAGTACTTC
- | TRBD1 | TRBJ1-2 | TRBV6-5 | CASSTRTGVGYTF | TGTGCCAGCAGTACGCGGACAGGGGTCGGCTACACCTTC
few | - | TRBJ2-4 | TRBV4-3 | CASSQDHRDPPGDIQYF | TGCGCCAGCAGCCAAGATCACCGGGACCCACCGGGGGACATTCAGTACTTC
- | TRBD1 | TRBJ2-7 | TRBV29-1 | CSGSGQPYEQYF | TGCAGCGGCTCGGGACAGCCGTACGAGCAGTACTTC
few | - | TRBJ1-2 | TRBV29-1 | CSVRLTGGQHYGYTF | TGCAGCGTGCGCCTCACCGGGGGGCAGCACTATGGCTACACCTTC
few | TRBD1 | TRBJ2-2 | TRBV30 | CAWGRDRGLLGTGELFF | TGTGCCTGGGGCCGGGACAGGGGGCTTCTTGGGACCGGGGAGCTGTTTTTT
- | - | TRBJ2-3 | TRBV7-2 | CASSGVVADTQYF | TGTGCCAGCTCAGGGGTAGTTGCAGATACGCAGTATTTT
- | TRBD1 | TRBJ1-5 | TRBV18 | CASSPTTGDNQPQHF | TGTGCCAGCTCGCCGACCACAGGGGACAATCAGCCCCAGCATTTT
- | - | TRBJ2-5 | TRBV18 | CASSPTGHQETQYF | TGTGCCAGCTCACCGACAGGCCACCAAGAGACCCAGTACTTC
few | TRBD1 | TRBJ2-3 | TRBV5-1 | CASSLGTGRTDTQYF | TGCGCCAGCAGCTTGGGGACAGGGAGGACAGATACGCAGTATTTT
few | - | TRBJ1-2 | TRBV7-2 | CASSPSGANYGYTF | TGTGCCAGCAGCCCCTCGGGGGCGAACTATGGCTACACCTTC
few | - | TRBJ2-5 | TRBV5-1 | CASNGQSTQTQYF | TGCGCCAGCAACGGACAGTCAACGCAGACCCAGTACTTC
- | TRBD2 | TRBJ2-1 | TRBV14 | CASSQDPLTSGPTNEQFF | TGTGCCAGCAGCCAAGATCCCCTGACTAGCGGACCGACCAATGAGCAGTTCTTC
few | - | TRBJ2-3 | TRBV11-2 | CASSLAGGRGDTQYF | TGTGCCAGCAGCTTAGCCGGGGGACGAGGGGATACGCAGTATTTT
- | - | TRBJ2-1 | TRBV7-8 | CASIPRTAGTYNEQFF | TGTGCCAGCATCCCTAGGACAGCGGGAACCTACAATGAGCAGTTCTTC
- | - | TRBJ2-2 | TRBV30 | CACPTSSGELFF | TGTGCCTGCCCGACTAGTTCCGGGGAGCTGTTTTTT
few | TRBD2 | TRBJ2-5 | TRBV5-1 | CASSLRTSGSRGETQYF | TGCGCCAGCAGCTTGCGTACTAGCGGGAGTCGTGGGGAGACCCAGTACTTC
- | TRBD1 | TRBJ1-2 | TRBV7-2 | CASSLGQGYGYTF | TGTGCCAGCAGCCTGGGACAGGGATATGGCTACACCTTC
- | TRBD1 | TRBJ2-3 | TRBV29-1 | CSVGTGSDTQYF | TGCAGCGTCGGGACAGGGAGCGATACGCAGTATTTT
- | TRBD1 | TRBJ2-1 | TRBV19 | CASRTGVGYNEQFF | TGTGCCAGTAGGACAGGGGTGGGGTACAATGAGCAGTTCTTC
- | - | TRBJ1-2 | TRBV7-9 | CASSLGGTRLNYGYTF | TGTGCCAGCAGCTTAGGCGGGACGCGGTTAAACTATGGCTACACCTTC
few | TRBD1 | TRBJ1-5 | TRBV30 | CAWGTGGNQPQHF | TGTGCCTGGGGGACAGGCGGAAATCAGCCCCAGCATTTT
- | - | TRBJ2-3 | TRBV30 | CAWRTGWGADTQYF | TGTGCCTGGAGGACAGGGTGGGGGGCAGATACGCAGTATTTT